This paragraph reports one T cell receptor (beta chain). The data are from a study of blood T cell repertoires in COVID-19. The CDR3 runs 15 residues. J was trimmed by 3 bases and V by 5 bases; bases with no gene match: 7. The germline V gene encodes CDR1 MNHEY and CDR2 SMNVEV (reference sequence). TCRdb keeps only in-frame clones here, not all; method: immunoSEQ multiplex PCR. The sample consists of tens of thousands of clones, around 90% of them appearing once. The sequenced sample consisted of peripheral blood. The V and J genes are TRBV27 and TRBJ2-1; 7 bases map to TRBD2. The clonotype comes from a woman at least 80 years old with active or convalescent COVID-19. In DNA, the CDR3 is TGTGCCAGCAGTCTCCGACTAGCTGGCTACAATGAGCAGTTCTTC. Translation gives CASSLRLAGYNEQFF.